The 26 T cell receptor beta chains reported below all come from one sample, sequenced in a study of cytomegalovirus exposure and HLA in healthy donors. Amplification used 60 Vbeta primers and 13 Jbeta primers. Some clones are missing from TCRdb's copy, which holds only in-frame ones; the method was immunoSEQ multiplex PCR. The sample holds 25,000 to 35,000 clones. Sequenced sample: PBMCs. These receptors all stem from a middle-aged woman in good health and CMV-seropositive.

The rearrangement links TRBV5-1 to TRBJ2-7, with TRBD1 matching over 7 bases. The trim removed 4 bases at V and 3 bases at J, leaving 7 bases unmatched. The CDR3 sequence is 14 residues long. CDR1 is SGHRS, CDR2 YFSETQ, per germline. The CDR3 DNA reads TGCGCCAGCAGCCTTGGACAGGCTTACTACGAGCAGTACTTC. Translating gives CASSLGQAYYEQYF.

This sequence joins TRBV9 and TRBJ2-6; no firm D call. Trimming took off 2 bases at V and 0 bases at J, with 9 bases between the two ends. The V gene's germline CDR1 is SGDLS and CDR2 YYNGEE. This CDR3 is 16 amino acids long. CDR3 residues: CASSVTRTSGANVLTF. The CDR3 DNA reads as TGTGCCAGCAGCGTCACTCGAACCTCTGGGGCCAACGTCCTGACTTTC.

V and J are TRBV30 and TRBJ2-1, with 12 nucleotides matching TRBD2. The CDR3 is 14 residues long. Looked up from germline, CDR1 is GTSNPN and CDR2 is SVGIG (reference sequence). The J segment lost 5 bases and the V segment lost 7 bases, leaving 6 bases of the junction unmatched. The CDR3 sequence: CALTRLAGDNEQFF. Here the CDR3 DNA reads TGTGCCTTGACAAGACTAGCGGGAGACAATGAGCAGTTCTTC.

The genes are TRBV5-1 and TRBJ2-5, with D perhaps TRBD2 (5 bases). The CDR3 length is 13 residues. Trimming removed 2 bases at V and 5 bases at J, with 10 bases between. Germline CDR1 SGHRS, CDR2 YFSETQ. The CDR3 bases are TGCGCCAGCAGCTTCGGGGAAAATGAGACCCAGTACTTC. This encodes CASSFGENETQYF.

The rearrangement uses TRBV6-6 and TRBJ1-2, with D maybe TRBD1 (5 bases). The germline gives CDR1 MNHNY, CDR2 SVGAGI (reference sequence). There are 16 residues in the CDR3. The germline V and J ends were trimmed by 6 bases and 2 bases, with 19 bases remaining between them. The CDR3 nucleotides read TGTGCCAGCAGCCCGGTTCTAGGGGCGGACAACTATGGCTACACCTTC. Translated: CASSPVLGADNYGYTF.

The V gene is TRBV30, the J gene TRBJ2-3, with a tentative D call TRBD1 (6 bases). From germline, CDR1 is GTSNPN and CDR2 SVGIG (reference sequence). V lost 4 bases and J 2 bases, leaving 13 bases between the germline ends. The CDR3 has 14 amino acids. CDR3 nucleotide sequence: TGTGCCTGGAAAGAGAGACAGGACACAGATACGCAGTATTTT. It translates to CAWKERQDTDTQYF.

The chain couples TRBV4-3 to TRBJ2-7, with TRBD2 matching 10 bases. The CDR3 has 18 residues. Germline loops: CDR1 LGHNA, CDR2 YSLEER. V dropped 1 base and J dropped 2; count of bases not matched to a gene: 11. DNA of the CDR3: TGCGCCAGCAGCCAAGTAAGGACTAGCGGAGGTTACGCCTACGAGCAGTACTTC. As protein: CASSQVRTSGGYAYEQYF.

The rearrangement joins TRBV14 to TRBJ1-6, with D possibly matching TRBD1 (6 bases). The germline V and J ends were trimmed by 3 bases and 4 bases, with 13 bases remaining between them. From germline, CDR1 is SGHDN and CDR2 FVKESK. CDR3 length: 16 residues. DNA for the CDR3: TGTGCCAGCAGCCAGGGCCCCAGGGGATATAATTCACCCCTCCACTTT. Residues: CASSQGPRGYNSPLHF.

The chain carries TRBV19 and TRBJ2-1, with D possibly being TRBD1 (5 bases). Trimming pared 0 bases from V and 5 bases from J, leaving 17 bases between. Looked up from germline, CDR1 is LNHDA and CDR2 is SQIVND (reference sequence). The CDR3 is 17 residues long. This chain's CDR3 is CASSIDQGVYGNNEQFF. For the CDR3, the DNA is TGTGCCAGTAGTATAGATCAAGGGGTCTACGGTAACAATGAGCAGTTCTTC.

The J gene is TRBJ1-3, the V gene TRBV5-1; TRBD1 agrees at 7 bases. The germline V gene encodes CDR1 SGHRS and CDR2 YFSETQ. This CDR3 has 16 residues. Trimming at V came to 1 base and at J to 4 bases, leaving 8 bases not matched to a gene. CDR3 DNA sequence: TGCGCCAGCAGCTTGATGGAGGGGGCGTCAGGAAACACCATATATTTT. Translating it yields CASSLMEGASGNTIYF.

The chain links TRBV4-2 to TRBJ1-1; weak D call: TRBD1 (5 bases). CDR1 is LGHNA and CDR2 is YNFKEQ in the germline V gene. This CDR3 has 17 residues. V lost 3 bases and J 5 bases, leaving 22 bases between the germline ends. The CDR3 sequence is CASSQGQVRKGRTEAFF. The DNA for the CDR3 is TGTGCCAGCAGCCAGGGGCAGGTACGGAAAGGGAGGACTGAAGCTTTCTTT.

The chain joins TRBV30 to TRBJ1-1, with 8 bases lining up with TRBD1. The CDR3 is 13 amino acids. Looked up from germline, CDR1 is GTSNPN and CDR2 is SVGIG (reference sequence). Losses at the gene ends were 7 bases for V and 0 bases for J; bases not matched to a gene: 4. The CDR3 DNA follows: TGTGCCTTGACAGGGGATATGAACACTGAAGCTTTCTTT. Residues: CALTGDMNTEAFF.

J is TRBJ2-7 and V is TRBV29-1; 8 nucleotides align to TRBD1. The CDR3 totals 19 residues. CDR1 is SQVTM, CDR2 ANQGSEA, per germline. Trimming removed 1 base from V and 3 bases from J; junction bases left unmatched: 20. The CDR3: CSVEARALAGTGDVYEQYF. The CDR3 coding sequence is TGCAGCGTTGAAGCACGGGCGCTAGCCGGGACAGGCGATGTCTACGAGCAGTACTTC.

The chain uses TRBV7-9 and TRBJ2-5; 10 bases agree with TRBD1. V lost 5 bases, J lost 3 bases, and 12 bases stayed unmatched. Germline lookup yields CDR1 SEHNR and CDR2 FQNEAQ (reference sequence). The CDR3 runs 17 residues. The CDR3 DNA follows: TGTGCCAGCAGCCCAATGAAGAGGACAGGGGGGAAAGAGACCCAGTACTTC. Translating gives CASSPMKRTGGKETQYF.

The chain couples TRBV5-1 to TRBJ2-1; possible D gene TRBD1, 7 bases. Germline V gene data show CDR1 as SGHRS and CDR2 as YFSETQ. Trimming shortened V by 3 bases and J by 3 bases, and 10 bases separated the two germline ends. The CDR3 is made up of 14 amino acids. CDR3 sequence (DNA): TGCGCCAGCAGCTCGGGGGACAGCTACAATGAGCAGTTCTTC. Protein sequence: CASSSGDSYNEQFF.

The chain has TRBV10-1 and TRBJ2-1, with 9 positions matching TRBD2. V trimming: 3 bases; J trimming: 2 bases; junction bases outside the gene matches: 2. CDR3 length: 15 amino acids. Germline V gene data show CDR1 as WNHNN and CDR2 as SYGVQD (reference sequence). This chain's CDR3 is CASSEGGRAYNEQFF. CDR3 sequence (DNA): TGCGCCAGCAGTGAAGGCGGGAGGGCCTACAATGAGCAGTTCTTC.

The CDR3 bases are TGTGCCAGCAGCGAAACACCGGGACTACGTAATGAGCAGTTCTTC. Its protein product is CASSETPGLRNEQFF. The chain has TRBV9 and TRBJ2-1; TRBD2 matches at 7 bases. CDR1 SGDLS and CDR2 YYNGEE come from the germline V gene. Germline trimming cut 3 bases from V and 7 bases from J; bases unmatched to any gene: 10. The CDR3 loop spans 15 amino acids.

The rearrangement links TRBV11-3 to TRBJ2-3; D is perhaps TRBD1 (6 bases). The CDR3 runs to 15 residues. The germline V gene has CDR1 SGHNT and CDR2 YENEEA. The V end lost 2 bases, the J end lost 1 base, and 10 bases lay between the germline ends. The CDR3 nucleotides read TGTGCCAGCAGCTTACAGGGGATCGGCACAGATACGCAGTATTTT. Translating it yields CASSLQGIGTDTQYF.

The rearrangement joins TRBV30 to TRBJ1-2; D may be TRBD1 (6 bases). V gave up 1 base and J gave up 3 bases, with 12 bases separating them. CDR1 is GTSNPN, CDR2 SVGIG, per germline (reference sequence). The CDR3 sequence is 14 residues long. The CDR3 nucleotides are TGTGCCTGGAGTGAATGGACAGCCTACTATGGCTACACCTTC. Protein product: CAWSEWTAYYGYTF.

This chain links TRBV7-2 with TRBJ2-1; perhaps TRBD1 as D (5 bases). Germline lookup yields CDR1 SGHTA and CDR2 FQGNSA. The V gene lost 10 bases and the J gene lost 5 bases, with 18 bases spanning the gap. The CDR3 loop spans 14 amino acids. CDR3 nucleotide sequence: TGTGCCACCAGGGCCAATTTCCCAGACAATGAGCAGTTCTTC. Translation gives CATRANFPDNEQFF.

This chain uses TRBV19 with TRBJ1-2; D uncertain. V lost 6 bases and J lost 0, with 14 bases in between. Germline V gene sequence: CDR1 LNHDA, CDR2 SQIVND (reference sequence). The CDR3 totals 15 residues. In nucleotides, the CDR3 is TGTGCCAGTAGCCTCCGGAGCGCTGCTAACTATGGCTACACCTTC. It codes for CASSLRSAANYGYTF.

The genes are TRBV9 and TRBJ2-1; TRBD1 is a possible D gene (6 bases). Trimming shortened V by 4 bases and J by 0 bases, and 8 bases separated the two germline ends. The CDR3 runs 14 residues. Germline CDR1 SGDLS, CDR2 YYNGEE. This chain's CDR3 is CASSQGYSYNEQFF. The CDR3 DNA follows: TGTGCCAGCAGCCAGGGGTACTCCTACAATGAGCAGTTCTTC.

This chain joins TRBV19 and TRBJ2-7, with 9 bases aligning to TRBD1. The CDR3 consists of 15 residues. V lost 4 bases to trimming and J lost 3 bases; unmatched junction nucleotides: 7. In germline, CDR1 is LNHDA, CDR2 SQIVND (reference sequence). The CDR3 loop is CASSTGETGGYEQYF. In nucleotides, the CDR3 is TGTGCCAGTAGTACGGGGGAGACAGGGGGCTACGAGCAGTACTTC.

The chain employs TRBV6-1 and TRBJ2-2, with D possibly being TRBD1 (6 bases). With 4 bases removed from V and 3 bases from J, the gap between germline ends came to 9 bases. This CDR3 is 14 amino acids long. Germline V gene lookup returns CDR1 MNHNS and CDR2 SASEGT. DNA for the CDR3: TGTGCCAGCAGTGTACAGGGTTACACCGGGGAGCTGTTTTTT. As protein: CASSVQGYTGELFF.

The chain couples TRBV9 to TRBJ2-5, with 10 bases that match TRBD2. CDR1 SGDLS and CDR2 YYNGEE come from the germline V gene. V dropped 0 bases and J dropped 5; count of bases not matched to a gene: 7. The CDR3 totals 16 residues. The DNA of the CDR3 is TGTGCCAGCAGCGTAGAAGCGGGAGGGCCGGGGGAGACCCAGTACTTC. This sequence encodes CASSVEAGGPGETQYF.

The rearrangement links TRBV10-1 to TRBJ2-5, with TRBD2 matching over 11 bases. CDR1 is WNHNN, CDR2 SYGVQD, per germline (reference sequence). Trimming removed 6 bases from V and 8 bases from J; junction bases left unmatched: 8. The CDR3 runs to 14 residues. Here the CDR3 DNA reads TGCGCCAGCAGAAGTGACCGACTAGCGGGAACCCAGTACTTC. Translating gives CASRSDRLAGTQYF.